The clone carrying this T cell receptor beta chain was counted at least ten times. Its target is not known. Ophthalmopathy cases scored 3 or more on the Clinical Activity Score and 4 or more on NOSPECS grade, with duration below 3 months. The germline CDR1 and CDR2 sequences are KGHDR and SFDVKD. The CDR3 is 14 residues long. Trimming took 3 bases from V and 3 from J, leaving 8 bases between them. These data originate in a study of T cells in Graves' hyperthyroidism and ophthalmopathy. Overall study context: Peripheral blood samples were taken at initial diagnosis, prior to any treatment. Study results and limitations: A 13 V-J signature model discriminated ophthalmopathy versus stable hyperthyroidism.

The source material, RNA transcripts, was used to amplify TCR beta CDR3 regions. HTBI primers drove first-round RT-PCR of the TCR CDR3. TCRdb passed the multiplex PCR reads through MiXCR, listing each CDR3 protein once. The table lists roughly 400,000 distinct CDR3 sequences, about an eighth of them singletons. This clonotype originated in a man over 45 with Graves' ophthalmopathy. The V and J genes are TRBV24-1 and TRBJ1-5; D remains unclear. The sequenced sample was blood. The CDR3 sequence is CATSDPMDNQPQHF. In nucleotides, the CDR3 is TGTGCCACCAGTGATCCAATGGACAATCAGCCCCAGCATTTT.